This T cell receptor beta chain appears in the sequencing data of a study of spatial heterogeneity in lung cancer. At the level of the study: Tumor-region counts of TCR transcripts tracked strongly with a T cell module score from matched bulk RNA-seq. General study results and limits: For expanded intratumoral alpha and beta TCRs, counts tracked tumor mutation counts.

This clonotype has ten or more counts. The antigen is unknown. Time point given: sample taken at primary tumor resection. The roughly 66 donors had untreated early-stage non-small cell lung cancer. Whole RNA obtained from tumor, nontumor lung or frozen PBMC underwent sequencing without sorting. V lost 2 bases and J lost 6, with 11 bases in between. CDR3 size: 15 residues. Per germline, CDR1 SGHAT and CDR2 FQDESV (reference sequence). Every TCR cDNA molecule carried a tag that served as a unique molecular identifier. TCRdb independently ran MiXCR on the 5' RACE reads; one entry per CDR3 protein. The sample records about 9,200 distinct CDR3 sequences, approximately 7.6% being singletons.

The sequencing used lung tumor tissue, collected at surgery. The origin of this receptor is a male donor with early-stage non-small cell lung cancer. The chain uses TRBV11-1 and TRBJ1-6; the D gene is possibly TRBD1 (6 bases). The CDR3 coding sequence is TGTGCCAGCAGCTTAATGACAGGACCTAATTCACCCCTCCACTTT. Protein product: CASSLMTGPNSPLHF. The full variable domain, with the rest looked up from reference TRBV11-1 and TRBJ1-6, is EAEVAQSPRYKITEKSQAVAFWCDPISGHATLYWYRQILGQGPELLVQFQDESVVDDSQLPKDRFSAERLKGVDSTLKIQPAELGDSAMYLCASSLMTGPNSPLHFGNGTRLTVT.